The 12 T cell receptor beta chains given below trace back to one sample, sequenced in a study of T cell repertoires in cytomegalovirus infection. From the reads, TCRdb called clonotypes with MiXCR, one entry per CDR3 protein. The data contain tens of thousands of distinct CDR3 sequences, 20% to 25% of them singletons. Their antigens are not known. This sample comprised CD8+ T cells from cultured PBMCs, obtained from culture after CMV antigen stimulation. These receptors came from a human donor in good health (CMV status not recorded). Some clones in this sample may be carry-over from other donors' samples.

This chain uses TRBV7-2 with TRBJ2-2, with a weak D call TRBD2 (6 bases). Between the trimmed V and J ends, which lost 1 base and 0 bases, there was a span of 9 bases. Germline V gives CDR1 SGHTA, CDR2 FQGNSA. The CDR3 is 16 residues long. CDR3: CASSLGGVANTGELFF. Written as DNA, the CDR3 is TGTGCCAGCAGCTTAGGCGGGGTAGCGAACACCGGGGAGCTGTTTTTT.

This clonotype was counted only a few times. V usage is TRBV12-3 or TRBV12-4 and J usage is TRBJ2-7; 9 nucleotides match TRBD1. This CDR3 is built from 13 residues. V lost 7 bases and J lost 4; bases outside the gene matches: 5. The CDR3 sequence is CASTDRGIYEQYF. CDR3 coding DNA: TGTGCCAGCACGGACAGGGGAATATACGAGCAGTACTTC.

This clonotype was observed a handful of times. The chain employs TRBV6-1 and TRBJ2-1, with 10 bases lining up with TRBD2. Germline V CDR1 and CDR2: MNHNS, SASEGT. This CDR3 is 17 amino acids long. Unmatched junction bases numbered 8, after V lost 2 bases and J lost 4 bases. Here the CDR3 reads CASSEFGTSGEYNEQFF. The CDR3 nucleotides read TGTGCCAGCAGTGAATTTGGTACTAGCGGGGAGTACAATGAGCAGTTCTTC.

This chain connects TRBV5-1 to TRBJ2-1, with D perhaps matching TRBD1 (5 bases). CDR3 length: 12 amino acids. Germline values: CDR1 SGHRS, CDR2 YFSETQ. V was cut by 4 bases and J by 9 bases, with 11 bases left in between. The CDR3 sequence: CASSQGGVEQFF. The CDR3 DNA reads as TGCGCCAGCAGCCAGGGCGGCGTTGAGCAGTTCTTC.

This clonotype was counted only a few times. This rearrangement joins TRBV6-2 or TRBV6-3 to TRBJ2-3, with D possibly being TRBD2 (6 bases). Germline V lookup: CDR1 MNHEY, CDR2 SVGEGT. This CDR3 has 14 residues. V was clipped by 6 bases and J by 2 bases, with 12 bases between them. The CDR3 DNA follows: TGTGCCAGCAGCCGACTAGATTCCACAGATACGCAGTATTTT. This codes for CASSRLDSTDTQYF.

The V call is TRBV7-2, the J call TRBJ1-6; 9 bases fit TRBD1. Germline CDR1 reads SGHTA; CDR2 reads FQGNSA. There are 15 residues in the CDR3. V lost 5 bases, J lost 7 bases, and 6 bases stayed unmatched. CDR3 coding DNA: TGTGCCAGCAGCCTGGGACAGGGACACAATTCACCCCTCCACTTT. Protein product: CASSLGQGHNSPLHF.

The chain's CDR3 is CASSLWQYGYTF. The CDR3 region has the DNA TGTGCCAGCAGCCTTTGGCAGTATGGCTACACCTTC. V gene TRBV7-2 combines with J gene TRBJ1-2; D is uncertain. This CDR3 has 12 amino acids. The V end was cut by 5 bases, the J end by 5 bases, with 9 bases between. The germline V gene encodes CDR1 SGHTA and CDR2 FQGNSA.

V and J are TRBV11-2 and TRBJ1-5, with TRBD1 matching 7 bases. This CDR3 is 15 amino acids long. V gave up 3 bases and J gave up 0 bases; unmatched junction bases: 2. Germline V gene lookup returns CDR1 SGHAT and CDR2 FQNNGV. The CDR3 DNA is TGTGCCAGCAGCTTGACAGGGAATAGCAATCAGCCCCAGCATTTT. It encodes CASSLTGNSNQPQHF.

V gene TRBV6-1 combines with J gene TRBJ2-7, with 8 bases identical to TRBD1. Germline V gene data show CDR1 as MNHNS and CDR2 as SASEGT. J gave up 1 base and V 4 bases, and 6 bases lay outside the gene matches. CDR3 length: 15 amino acids. Written as DNA, the CDR3 is TGTGCCAGCAGTGTGTGGGACAGGCGATCCTACGAGCAGTACTTC. Its protein product is CASSVWDRRSYEQYF.

This clonotype turned up a few times. CDR3 residues: CASSVGGSYEQYF. The CDR3 DNA is TGTGCCAGCAGCGTAGGGGGATCCTACGAGCAGTACTTC. The chain combines TRBV6-5 with TRBJ2-7; maybe TRBD1 (6 bases). The CDR3 loop spans 13 amino acids. Germline CDR1 is MNHEY and CDR2 is SVGAGI. Trimming stripped 6 bases from V and 1 base from J, with 10 bases between.

This chain links TRBV25-1 with TRBJ2-2; D remains ambiguous. There are 13 residues in the CDR3. Germline-derived CDR1 and CDR2 are MGHDK and SYGVNS. The ends were cut back, 4 bases at V and 1 base at J, with 4 bases in the middle. The CDR3 DNA is TGTGCCAGCAGTGCAGGGAACACCGGGGAGCTGTTTTTT. Translated: CASSAGNTGELFF.

This clonotype was observed at least ten times. The chain has TRBV7-3 and TRBJ2-1, with 13 positions matching TRBD2. The CDR3 covers 16 residues. J lost 4 bases, V lost 5 bases, and 5 bases had no gene match. From germline, CDR1 is SGHTA and CDR2 FQGTGA. Here the CDR3 reads CASSPTSGGPYNEQFF. As DNA, the CDR3 is TGTGCCAGCAGCCCGACTAGCGGGGGGCCGTACAATGAGCAGTTCTTC.